This record concerns one T cell receptor (beta chain) sequence. This CDR3 spans 18 amino acids. From germline, CDR1 is LGHDT and CDR2 YNNKEL (reference sequence). V shed 0 bases, J shed 1 base, and the junction held 6 bases outside the gene matches. These data originate in a study of blood T cell repertoires in COVID-19. About the research overall: Material from acute and convalescent COVID-19 was sourced from the United States, Italy and Spain. T cells, B-cell-depleted T cells, or PBMCs provided the cDNA or gDNA that served as material.

Only in-frame clones appear in the TCRdb table, and some are missing; sequencing was by immunoSEQ multiplex PCR. The table shows hundreds of thousands of clones, with around 89% occurring only once. The sequenced sample was PBMCs or T cells enriched from blood (not recorded which). The sequence came from a woman aged 25-40 years who had recovered from COVID-19. This chain connects TRBV3-1 (or the pseudogene TRBV3-2) to TRBJ2-6, with 7 bases identical to TRBD2. This CDR3 is CASSQEDSSGSGANVLTF. In DNA, the CDR3 is TGTGCCAGCAGCCAAGAGGATTCTAGCGGATCTGGGGCCAACGTCCTGACTTTC.